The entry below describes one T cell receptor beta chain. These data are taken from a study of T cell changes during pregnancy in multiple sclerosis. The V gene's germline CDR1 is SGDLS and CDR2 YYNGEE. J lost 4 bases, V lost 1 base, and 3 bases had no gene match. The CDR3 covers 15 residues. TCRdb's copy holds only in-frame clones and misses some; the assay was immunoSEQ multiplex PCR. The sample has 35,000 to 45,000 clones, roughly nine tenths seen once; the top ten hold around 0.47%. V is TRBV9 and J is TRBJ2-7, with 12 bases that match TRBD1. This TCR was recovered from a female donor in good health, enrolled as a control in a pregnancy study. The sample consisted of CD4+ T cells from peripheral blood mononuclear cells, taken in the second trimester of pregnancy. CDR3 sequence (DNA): TGTGCCAGCAGCGTACTGGGACAGGGGGCTTACGAGCAGTACTTC. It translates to CASSVLGQGAYEQYF.